Listed below are T cell receptor beta chains from one sample, sequenced in a study of beta chain features in type 1 diabetes. Generated by immunoSEQ multiplex PCR, the TCRdb table keeps only in-frame clones and is missing some. The table has roughly 730,000 clones, over 10% seen once; the top ten hold 0.022%. The sequencing sample was made of naive CD4+ T cells from blood. Receptors originate from a man between 18 and 29 years old with type 1 diabetes. Both conserved end residues are part of each CDR3. D genes are given only for firm matches. The size of a clone is reported for some rows only, either as once, few or many, or as a class for expanded clones.

cdr3_nt: TGTGCCAGCAGCTTAGGCGGGTTTAGCGACGAGCAGTACTTC
cdr3_aa: CASSLGGFSDEQYF
clone_size: NA
j_call: TRBJ2-7
v_call: TRBV7-2
d_call: NA

cdr3_nt: TGTGCCAGCAGCCAAGGAACAGACAGGTCTAGCACAGATACGCAGTATTTT
cdr3_aa: CASSQGTDRSSTDTQYF
clone_size: few
j_call: TRBJ2-3
v_call: TRBV4-2
d_call: NA

cdr3_nt: TGTGCCAGTAGTCTTGACAGGGGGCCGACAGATACGCAGTATTTT
cdr3_aa: CASSLDRGPTDTQYF
clone_size: NA
j_call: TRBJ2-3
v_call: TRBV19
d_call: TRBD1

cdr3_nt: TGTGCCAGCAGCTTGGTTGGTGAAGCTTTCTTT
cdr3_aa: CASSLVGEAFF
clone_size: few
j_call: TRBJ1-1
v_call: TRBV5-6
d_call: NA

cdr3_nt: TGTGCCAGCAGTTCCGACAGGGTAATGGGTACTGAAGCTTTCTTT
cdr3_aa: CASSSDRVMGTEAFF
clone_size: NA
j_call: TRBJ1-1
v_call: TRBV6-5
d_call: TRBD1

cdr3_nt: TGCGCCAGCAGCCAAGAGGAGTCCAGGGGCAATCAGCCCCAGCATTTT
cdr3_aa: CASSQEESRGNQPQHF
clone_size: NA
j_call: TRBJ1-5
v_call: TRBV4-1
d_call: NA

cdr3_nt: TGTGCCAGCAGTTACCCGGGGACTCAAGAGACCCAGTACTTC
cdr3_aa: CASSYPGTQETQYF
clone_size: few
j_call: TRBJ2-5
v_call: TRBV6-6
d_call: NA

cdr3_nt: TGTGCCAGCAGTTTATTACAGGGGATATACGAGCAGTACTTC
cdr3_aa: CASSLLQGIYEQYF
clone_size: NA
j_call: TRBJ2-7
v_call: TRBV28
d_call: TRBD1

cdr3_nt: TGTGCCAGTAAAGCCAGGGGGCCAAGTCAGCCCCAGCATTTT
cdr3_aa: CASKARGPSQPQHF
clone_size: few
j_call: TRBJ1-5
v_call: TRBV19
d_call: TRBD1

cdr3_nt: TGTGCCTGGACCGGTGTCAACACCATATATTTT
cdr3_aa: CAWTGVNTIYF
clone_size: NA
j_call: TRBJ1-3
v_call: TRBV30
d_call: NA

cdr3_nt: TGTGCCAGCATGCCGGGGTCAACGGGCGGGCAGTACTTC
cdr3_aa: CASMPGSTGGQYF
clone_size: NA
j_call: TRBJ2-7
v_call: TRBV2
d_call: NA

cdr3_nt: TGTGCCAGCAGTTTATTGGGGCAGGGGATCCAGCCCCAGCATTTT
cdr3_aa: CASSLLGQGIQPQHF
clone_size: few
j_call: TRBJ1-5
v_call: TRBV27
d_call: NA

cdr3_nt: TGTGCCAGCAGTCCCGGGGGGGTCCCGAACACTGAAGCTTTCTTT
cdr3_aa: CASSPGGVPNTEAFF
clone_size: NA
j_call: TRBJ1-1
v_call: TRBV27
d_call: NA

cdr3_nt: TGTGCCAGCTCACCCAGAGATTCGACAGGGACCGCTGAAGCTTTCTTT
cdr3_aa: CASSPRDSTGTAEAFF
clone_size: few
j_call: TRBJ1-1
v_call: TRBV18
d_call: TRBD1

cdr3_nt: TGTGCCAGTAGTATTGGACAGCCCAGCGGTGAAGCTTTCTTT
cdr3_aa: CASSIGQPSGEAFF
clone_size: few
j_call: TRBJ1-1
v_call: TRBV19
d_call: NA

cdr3_nt: TGTGCCAGCAGGTCGGGACCTTCTAACTATGGCTACACCTTC
cdr3_aa: CASRSGPSNYGYTF
clone_size: NA
j_call: TRBJ1-2
v_call: TRBV6-5
d_call: NA

cdr3_nt: TGTGCCAGCAGCCAAAGGACAGGGTCAACCTATGGCTACACCTTC
cdr3_aa: CASSQRTGSTYGYTF
clone_size: few
j_call: TRBJ1-2
v_call: TRBV4-2
d_call: TRBD1

cdr3_nt: TGTGCCAGCAGACCTAACACAGGGGCTGGTTATAATTCACCCCTCCACTTT
cdr3_aa: CASRPNTGAGYNSPLHF
clone_size: once
j_call: TRBJ1-6
v_call: TRBV28
d_call: TRBD1

cdr3_nt: TGTGCCAGCAGCAATGGGGATTCTAGCAATCAGCCCCAGCATTTT
cdr3_aa: CASSNGDSSNQPQHF
clone_size: NA
j_call: TRBJ1-5
v_call: TRBV21-1
d_call: NA

cdr3_nt: TGTGCCAGCAGGCCCCCGGGCAGGGCCGGGGAGACCCAGTACTTC
cdr3_aa: CASRPPGRAGETQYF
clone_size: few
j_call: TRBJ2-5
v_call: TRBV11-2
d_call: NA

cdr3_nt: TGTGCCAGCAAGGGGAACTATGGCTACACCTTC
cdr3_aa: CASKGNYGYTF
clone_size: few
j_call: TRBJ1-2
v_call: TRBV28
d_call: NA

cdr3_nt: TGTGCCAGCAGCTCAAACTCGGGGCTTCAAGCTTTCTTT
cdr3_aa: CASSSNSGLQAFF
clone_size: NA
j_call: TRBJ1-1
v_call: TRBV7-9
d_call: NA

cdr3_nt: TGTGCCAGCAGCCCCGCCGGGGAGGCCAAAAACATTCAGTACTTC
cdr3_aa: CASSPAGEAKNIQYF
clone_size: NA
j_call: TRBJ2-4
v_call: TRBV5-6
d_call: NA

cdr3_nt: TGTGCCAGCAGCGAGGGGCCACCCCTCCACTTT
cdr3_aa: CASSEGPPLHF
clone_size: NA
j_call: TRBJ1-6
v_call: TRBV7-2
d_call: NA

cdr3_nt: TGTGCCAGCAGCTTAGCTGGCGGGGGTGCCTACGAGCAGTACTTC
cdr3_aa: CASSLAGGGAYEQYF
clone_size: NA
j_call: TRBJ2-7
v_call: TRBV7-2
d_call: TRBD2

cdr3_nt: TGTGCCAGCAGCCCCCGGGACAGGTTACCGTACGAGCAGTACTTC
cdr3_aa: CASSPRDRLPYEQYF
clone_size: NA
j_call: TRBJ2-7
v_call: TRBV5-4
d_call: TRBD1

cdr3_nt: TGTGCCAGCGGGCCCGGCCCGGCAGGCTCCTACAATGAGCAGTTCTTC
cdr3_aa: CASGPGPAGSYNEQFF
clone_size: few
j_call: TRBJ2-1
v_call: TRBV7-9
d_call: NA

cdr3_nt: TGCGCCAGCAGCCGATACAGGGAAAACTACAATGAGCAGTTCTTC
cdr3_aa: CASSRYRENYNEQFF
clone_size: few
j_call: TRBJ2-1
v_call: TRBV5-1
d_call: NA

cdr3_nt: TGTGCCAGCAGTGGACAGGCGAGCTCCTACGAGCAGTACTTC
cdr3_aa: CASSGQASSYEQYF
clone_size: NA
j_call: TRBJ2-7
v_call: TRBV7-8
d_call: TRBD1

cdr3_nt: TGTGCCTGGAAACGGCCGGCAGGATCGCACTATAATTCACCCCTCCACTTT
cdr3_aa: CAWKRPAGSHYNSPLHF
clone_size: few
j_call: TRBJ1-6
v_call: TRBV30
d_call: NA

cdr3_nt: TGTGCCAGCAGTTACCCCAGCCCCAGAGATACGCAGTATTTT
cdr3_aa: CASSYPSPRDTQYF
clone_size: NA
j_call: TRBJ2-3
v_call: TRBV6-5
d_call: NA